A single sample gave rise to the 20 T cell receptor beta chains below, sequenced in a study of shared clonotypes between healthy human individuals. Some clones are missing from TCRdb's copy, which holds only in-frame ones; the method was immunoSEQ multiplex PCR. Of approximately 250,000 clones listed, under 80% are singletons. Input material: memory CD4+ T cells sorted from blood. Described subset: CD45RA-negative fraction. The receptor set was obtained from a young man in good health.

The chain couples TRBV6-5 to TRBJ1-1; D gene unclear. The CDR3 totals 14 residues. Looked up from germline, CDR1 is MNHEY and CDR2 is SVGAGI. The germline V and J ends were trimmed by 2 bases and 4 bases, with 11 bases remaining between them. CDR3 DNA: TGTGCCAGCAGTTACGGGGAGATGAGCACTGAAGCTTTCTTT. Protein sequence: CASSYGEMSTEAFF.

In its sample, this clone was seen many times. The chain carries TRBV7-2 and TRBJ1-1; D is ambiguous. Trimming took off 3 bases at V and 10 bases at J, with 9 bases between the two ends. This CDR3 region has 11 residues. CDR1 is SGHTA and CDR2 is FQGNSA in the germline V gene. The CDR3 loop reads CASSLEARAFF. As DNA, the CDR3 is TGTGCCAGCAGCTTGGAGGCCCGAGCTTTCTTT.

The rearrangement joins TRBV28 to TRBJ1-5; 7 bases align to TRBD1. The CDR3 totals 16 residues. Per the germline V gene, CDR1 is MDHEN and CDR2 is SYDVKM. Trimming at V came to 5 bases and at J to 3 bases, leaving 10 bases not matched to a gene. The CDR3 DNA reads TGTGCCAGCAGTCAAAGAACAGGGGTCTTCAATCAGCCCCAGCATTTT. The encoded protein is CASSQRTGVFNQPQHF.

The chain recombines TRBV12-5 with TRBJ1-1, with a possible D match to TRBD1 (6 bases). V lost 3 bases, J lost 3 bases, and 14 bases lay in between. This CDR3 is built from 15 residues. Germline lookup yields CDR1 LGHNT and CDR2 FRNRAP. The CDR3 DNA reads as TGTGCTAGTGGTTTTACCAGGGGTGGGTACACTGAAGCTTTCTTT. It translates to CASGFTRGGYTEAFF.

This chain connects TRBV10-3 to TRBJ1-2; D not certain. V lost 3 bases and J lost 4, with 12 bases in between. The CDR3 is 14 amino acids. Germline V gene sequence: CDR1 ENHRY, CDR2 SYGVKD. The CDR3 bases are TGTGCCATCAGTGATGTTAATCCAATCTATGGCTACACCTTC. Residues: CAISDVNPIYGYTF.

This clone turned up a few times. The chain couples TRBV30 to TRBJ2-5; TRBD1 might be the D (5 bases). The CDR3 length is 15 residues. The germline CDR1 and CDR2 sequences are GTSNPN and SVGIG (reference sequence). Trimming took 3 bases from V and 2 from J, leaving 16 bases between them. CDR3 nucleotides: TGTGCCTGGAGGACGGTGGACAAAAGACAAGAGACCCAGTACTTC. It codes for CAWRTVDKRQETQYF.

The chain combines TRBV6-1 with TRBJ1-1; TRBD1 aligns across 9 bases. V lost 6 bases and J lost 2; bases outside the gene matches: 4. Germline lookup yields CDR1 MNHNS and CDR2 SASEGT. The CDR3 consists of 14 residues. The CDR3 is CASSLTGGNTEAFF. CDR3 in DNA: TGTGCCAGCAGCTTGACAGGGGGAAACACTGAAGCTTTCTTT.

The V call is TRBV11-2, the J call TRBJ2-5; possibly TRBD2 for D (7 bases). CDR3 length: 15 amino acids. V lost 1 base, J lost 5 bases, and 14 bases lay in between. Germline V gives CDR1 SGHAT, CDR2 FQNNGV. The CDR3 region has the DNA TGTGCCAGCAGCTTAGTACGGGGGGCGGAGGAGACCCAGTACTTC. Residues: CASSLVRGAEETQYF.

The rearrangement uses TRBV7-8 and TRBJ1-2; no clear D. Trimming pared 1 base from V and 7 bases from J, leaving 7 bases between. Per germline, CDR1 SGHVS and CDR2 FQNEAQ. CDR3 size: 12 residues. CDR3 residues: CASSLDGFGYTF. CDR3 sequence (DNA): TGTGCCAGCAGCTTAGATGGATTTGGCTACACCTTC.

J is TRBJ2-3 and V is TRBV5-1, with D hard to call. The V gene's germline CDR1 is SGHRS and CDR2 YFSETQ. The CDR3 consists of 13 residues. V dropped 4 bases and J dropped 2 bases, with 8 bases sitting between them. The CDR3 is CASSTLSTDTQYF. CDR3 DNA: TGCGCCAGCAGCACCCTATCCACAGATACGCAGTATTTT.

The J gene is TRBJ1-1, the V gene TRBV6-6; tentatively, D is TRBD1 (6 bases). Germline V gene data show CDR1 as MNHNY and CDR2 as SVGAGI (reference sequence). The CDR3 has 13 amino acids. Trimming removed 6 bases from V and 0 bases from J, with 8 bases in between. CDR3 region: CASSSGVNTEAFF. The CDR3 DNA is TGTGCCAGCAGCTCAGGGGTGAACACTGAAGCTTTCTTT.

This clone was seen a single time. This chain uses TRBV10-2 with TRBJ2-2; tentative D call: TRBD2 (6 bases). The ends were cut back, 0 bases at V and 6 bases at J, with 17 bases in the middle. The CDR3 is 17 residues long. Per the germline V gene, CDR1 is WSHSY and CDR2 is SAAADI. CDR3 in amino acids: CASSESSSGLRAGELFF. The CDR3 DNA reads as TGCGCCAGCAGTGAGTCAAGTTCGGGACTGCGTGCCGGGGAGCTGTTTTTT.

This sequence joins TRBV11-2 and TRBJ2-7; the D gene could be TRBD1 or TRBD2 (6 bases each). Germline V lookup: CDR1 SGHAT, CDR2 FQNNGV. The CDR3 length is 15 residues. V was pared by 5 bases and J by 4 bases, with 18 bases between. CDR3 DNA sequence: TGTGCCAGCAGCACGACTGTTGGGGGGCAATACGAGCAGTACTTC. It is translated as CASSTTVGGQYEQYF.

The chain employs TRBV21-1 and TRBJ2-7. TRBV21-1 is reported as a pseudogene. The CDR3 has 15 amino acids. The CDR3 spells CASSKTGRKFYEQYF. In nucleotides, the CDR3 is TGTGCCAGCAGCAAAACCGGACGAAAGTTCTACGAGCAGTACTTC.

The genes are TRBV6-5 and TRBJ2-5, with D tentatively TRBD2 (6 bases). Trimming took 6 bases from V and 7 from J, leaving 15 bases between them. The germline V gene has CDR1 MNHEY and CDR2 SVGAGI. This CDR3 contains 13 residues. CDR3 amino acids: CASSQIEGGTQYF. The CDR3 nucleotides are TGTGCCAGCAGCCAAATAGAGGGAGGGACCCAGTACTTC.

V is TRBV28 and J is TRBJ2-7, with D possibly being TRBD2 (5 bases). The germline gives CDR1 MDHEN, CDR2 SYDVKM. The CDR3 runs 12 residues. V lost 5 bases and J 7 bases, leaving 12 bases between the germline ends. The CDR3 DNA sequence: TGTGCCAGCAGTCGCCCCCCGGGGGAGCAGTACTTC. This codes for CASSRPPGEQYF.

There are a few counts of this clone. The chain combines TRBV18 with TRBJ2-2; the match to TRBD2 covers 8 bases. Trimming cost V 4 bases and J 0 bases; bases outside gene matches: 4. The CDR3 extends over 16 amino acids. In germline, CDR1 is KGHSH, CDR2 LQKENI. CDR3 amino acids: CASSRAGGSNTGELFF. The CDR3 DNA reads TGTGCCAGCTCACGCGCGGGAGGTTCGAACACCGGGGAGCTGTTTTTT.

Points on this clone: Other DNA sequences in the sample encode the same CDR3. V and J are TRBV28 and TRBJ1-5, with 7 positions matching TRBD1. V was clipped by 6 bases and J by 2 bases; unmatched bases: 1. Per germline, CDR1 MDHEN and CDR2 SYDVKM. The length of the CDR3 is 13 residues. CDR3: CASSDRGNQPQHF. The CDR3 DNA reads TGTGCCAGCAGCGACAGGGGCAATCAGCCCCAGCATTTT.

The rearrangement links TRBV2 to TRBJ2-7, with no clear D. The ends were cut back, 0 bases at V and 3 bases at J, with 9 bases in the middle. The germline V gene has CDR1 SNHLY and CDR2 FYNNEI. CDR3 length: 14 amino acids. This CDR3 is CASSEAPGIYEQYF. Here the CDR3 DNA reads TGTGCCAGCAGTGAAGCCCCTGGGATCTACGAGCAGTACTTC.

The chain is built from TRBV4-3 and TRBJ2-1; D gene unclear. There are 14 residues in the CDR3. Between the trimmed V and J ends, which lost 0 bases and 4 bases, there was a span of 7 bases. The germline CDR1 and CDR2 sequences are LGHNA and YSLEER. DNA of the CDR3: TGCGCCAGCAGCCAAGAGTTAGCTTACAATGAGCAGTTCTTC. Residues: CASSQELAYNEQFF.